This T cell receptor (beta chain) stems from a study of PD-1 blockade in classical Hodgkin lymphoma (dated by TCRdb to 2019 to 2021). Describing the broader study: The study used TCR beta sequencing and CyTOF to define a peripheral blood immune signature of response to PD-1 blockade in classical Hodgkin lymphoma.

Comments on this clone: Its cognate antigen has yet to be identified. No quality values exist for individual bases; no much larger clone is one base distant.

The CDR3, from cysteine to phenylalanine, totals 14 residues. Only CDR3 DNA remains: 42 bases, in frame from the first base. V and J lose 2 bases and 4 bases, and a span of 10 bases separates them. CDR1 is given as KGHSH and CDR2 as LQKENI, both from the germline V gene. The intended sense of this specimen's time point label: newly diagnosed, previously untreated cHL patient sample. PBMCs from patients with newly diagnosed, previously untreated classical Hodgkin lymphoma were sequenced as a comparison group for the relapsed/refractory trial patients. Peripheral blood was collected in 8 mL Vacutainer Cell Preparation Tubes, from which PBMCs were isolated by centrifugation and then cryopreserved. The Qiagen DNeasy kit was used to extract genomic DNA from unsorted PBMCs and from the negatively selected CD4+ and CD8+ fractions. Using primers that anneal to V and J segments, immunoSEQ multiplex PCR amplified the TCR beta CDR3 regions. A synthetic immune receptor repertoire was used to minimize amplification bias, and any residual bias was removed computationally once sequencing was done. The authors processed their data as follows. Custom Python scripts were used to quantify repertoire diversity as the Shannon entropy index. Unsorted, CD4+ and CD8+ repertoires were examined separately, except in combined analyses, for which CD4+ and CD8+ sequences were merged in silico. TCRdb took over this immuneACCESS table, retaining in-frame rearrangements with V and J assigned. Such tables are incomplete; in checked studies, under half of the missing clones stem from an unresolved V gene, and the remainder is unexplained. V, J and clone size derive from that table, while D and trimming were established from the DNA sequence. Within this sample are about 30,000 clones, with just over 90% of them counted one time only. Clones ranked in the top ten supply approximately 3.6% of the sample.

General conclusions and limits of the study: The study covered only a single clinical trial cohort, and the causes of the repertoire differences, possibly disease activity or prior therapy, were still not defined. Baseline TCR diversity was reported as lower in newly diagnosed patients than in healthy donors, and lower still in relapsed/refractory patients.

The sequence joins TRBV18 to TRBJ2-3; there is no confident call for the D gene. The receptor comes from a human donor with classical Hodgkin lymphoma. Sequences were obtained from peripheral blood mononuclear cells (PBMCs). The CDR3 corresponds to CASSPEANSDTQYF. The sequence in DNA is TGTGCCAGCTCACCAGAAGCTAACTCAGATACGCAGTATTTT.